Below are 26 T cell receptor beta chains sequenced from a single sample in a study of blood T cells in healthy people across ages. For the second PCR, which ran for 7 to 11 cycles, a sample-barcoded 5' primer and a J-beta primer mix were used. One entry per CDR3 protein results from TCRdb running MiXCR on the 5' RACE reads. Of more than 600,000 distinct CDR3 sequences in the sample, 20% to 25% are singletons; the top ten hold roughly 9%. These same data were also listed under a study on T cells of mothers and their children.

Material for sequencing was blood. These receptors were obtained from a boy aged 10-17 years in good health.

The rearrangement uses TRBV29-1 and TRBJ2-1, with D possibly called TRBD1 or TRBD2 (5 bases each). Germline V gives CDR1 SQVTM, CDR2 ANQGSEA. Deletions cut 6 bases from V and 4 bases from J, with 13 bases between. The CDR3 has 13 amino acids. In DNA, the CDR3 is TGCAGCGTAGCCGGGACGCCATACAATGAGCAGTTCTTC. This sequence encodes CSVAGTPYNEQFF.

V gene TRBV9 combines with J gene TRBJ2-5; possibly TRBD1 for D (5 bases). The J call is doubtful: the DNA matches TRBJ2-7 better. Germline V gene data show CDR1 as SGDLS and CDR2 as YYNGEE. The CDR3 has 15 amino acids. DNA of the CDR3: TGTGCCAGCAGCGTAGGTGTTGGGGCGACCTACGAGCAGTACTTC. It is translated as CASSVGVGATYEQYF.

The CDR3 region has the DNA TGTGCCAGCAGCCCCCAGGGGGTTGGCGGGCTGAGCTCCTACGAGCAGTACTTC. Residues: CASSPQGVGGLSSYEQYF. The chain has TRBV7-9 and TRBJ2-7; 7 bases align to TRBD1. V lost 5 bases to trimming and J lost 0 bases; unmatched junction nucleotides: 16. The CDR3 covers 18 residues. Per germline, CDR1 SEHNR and CDR2 FQNEAQ (reference sequence).

The genes are TRBV18 and TRBJ1-4; no firm D call. Germline V gene lookup returns CDR1 KGHSH and CDR2 LQKENI. The CDR3 contains 17 residues. Deletions cut 2 bases from V and 0 bases from J, with 13 bases between. This CDR3 reads CASSPSYVCATNEKLFF. Written as DNA, the CDR3 is TGTGCCAGCTCACCAAGCTATGTCTGCGCAACTAATGAAAAACTGTTTTTT.

This clonotype was detected a few times. The chain combines TRBV11-2 with TRBJ2-7; tentatively, D is TRBD2 (6 bases). The V gene lost 1 base and the J gene lost 3 bases, with 10 bases spanning the gap. The CDR3 totals 14 residues. Germline CDR1 is SGHAT and CDR2 is FQNNGV. CDR3 nucleotide sequence: TGTGCCAGCAGCTTAGCGGGGGAAGTCTACGAGCAGTACTTC. Translated: CASSLAGEVYEQYF.

Details on this clonotype: An end of the junction does not agree with germline; a read error may underlie this. The chain combines TRBV7-2 with TRBJ2-7; D is possibly TRBD1 (6 bases). The germline gives CDR1 SGHTA, CDR2 FQGNSA. CDR3 length: 13 amino acids. The CDR3 is CVSSLFGGHEQYF. For the CDR3, the DNA is TGTGTCAGCAGCTTATTTGGGGGCCACGAGCAGTACTTC.

This clonotype occurred a few times. The chain is built from TRBV21-1 and TRBJ2-2; the table's D call TRBD1 went unverified against the DNA. TRBV21-1 is designated a pseudogene. The CDR3 has 19 amino acids. The CDR3 here is CASSKDPGRQCEDTGELFF. CDR3 in DNA: TGTGCCAGCAGCAAGGATCCCGGGAGACAGTGCGAAGACACCGGGGAGCTGTTTTTT.

The chain joins TRBV27 to TRBJ2-7, with D perhaps TRBD2 (5 bases). Trimming removed 5 bases at V and 4 bases at J, with 18 bases between. Germline V lookup: CDR1 MNHEY, CDR2 SMNVEV (reference sequence). The CDR3 contains 15 residues. CDR3 DNA sequence: TGTGCCAGCAGTGAATTCGGGGTAGCAACGTACGAGCAGTACTTC. Protein product: CASSEFGVATYEQYF.

This clonotype has only a few counts. The V and J genes are TRBV14 and TRBJ2-5; TRBD2 aligns across 12 bases. Trimming cost V 5 bases and J 3 bases; bases outside gene matches: 4. This CDR3 spans 15 amino acids. Germline V gene lookup returns CDR1 SGHDN and CDR2 FVKESK. Here the CDR3 DNA reads TGTGCCAGCAGCAAGACTAGCGGGGGAAAAGAGACCCAGTACTTC. This codes for CASSKTSGGKETQYF.

This clonotype turned up a few times. An end of the junction does not agree with germline; a read error may underlie this. The rearrangement links TRBV7-6 to TRBJ2-7, with 7 bases identical to TRBD1. CDR1 is SGHVS and CDR2 is FNYEAQ in the germline V gene. The CDR3 is 13 residues long. This CDR3 is CAGSSYGQDEQHF. The CDR3 nucleotides are TGTGCCGGCAGCTCATACGGACAGGACGAGCAGCACTTC.

This clonotype has a handful of counts. J is TRBJ1-4 and V is TRBV9; D uncertain. Germline CDR1 SGDLS, CDR2 YYNGEE. Between the trimmed V and J ends, which lost 0 bases and 3 bases, there was a span of 9 bases. The CDR3 covers 15 residues. DNA of the CDR3: TGTGCCAGCAGCGTAGCAGAGACTCCTAATGAAAAACTGTTTTTT. Translation: CASSVAETPNEKLFF.

The chain carries TRBV28 and TRBJ1-5; D remains ambiguous. This CDR3 spans 15 amino acids. Trimming removed 1 base at V and 1 base at J, with 8 bases between. Looked up from germline, CDR1 is MDHEN and CDR2 is SYDVKM. CDR3: CASSLFGESNQPQHF. In nucleotides, the CDR3 is TGTGCCAGCAGTTTATTCGGAGAAAGCAATCAGCCCCAGCATTTT.

The chain combines TRBV28 with TRBJ2-7; 14 bases align to TRBD2. Germline V gene sequence: CDR1 MDHEN, CDR2 SYDVKM. The CDR3 runs to 19 residues. After removal of 4 bases from V and 3 bases from J, the junction contained 14 bases not matched to a gene. CDR3 sequence: CASSSRTGTSGSVYYEQYF. CDR3 sequence (DNA): TGTGCCAGCAGTTCCCGGACAGGGACTAGCGGGAGCGTTTACTACGAGCAGTACTTC.

This chain links TRBV7-9 with TRBJ2-5, with 10 bases lining up with TRBD1. The better agreement between TRBJ2-7 and the DNA end casts doubt on the J call. This CDR3 is built from 15 residues. CDR1 is SEHNR, CDR2 FQNEAQ, per germline (reference sequence). The CDR3 loop reads CASSSRTGGDYEQYF. For the CDR3, the DNA is TGTGCCAGCAGCTCCCGGACAGGGGGGGATTACGAGCAGTACTTC.

This chain connects TRBV12-3 or TRBV12-4 to TRBJ1-1; perhaps TRBD1 as D (5 bases). The CDR3 is 15 residues long. Trimming shortened V by 5 bases and J by 0 bases, and 13 bases separated the two germline ends. CDR3 protein: CASSEYQGLNTEAFF. CDR3 DNA sequence: TGTGCCAGCAGTGAATACCAGGGCCTGAACACTGAAGCTTTCTTT.

In this sample, this clonotype turned up a few times. The rearrangement uses TRBV18 and TRBJ1-6; 9 positions agree with TRBD1. With 3 bases clipped from V and 13 bases from J, the junction kept 22 bases outside the gene matches. This CDR3 spans 19 amino acids. Germline V lookup: CDR1 KGHSH, CDR2 LQKENI. Here the CDR3 reads CASSPSLGTGTSLRAPLHF. In DNA form, the CDR3 reads TGTGCCAGCTCACCTAGTCTCGGGACAGGGACCTCACTGAGGGCGCCCCTCCACTTT.

The chain uses TRBV12-3 or TRBV12-4 and TRBJ1-2; tentative D call: TRBD1 (6 bases). Trimming shortened V by 4 bases and J by 0 bases, and 12 bases separated the two germline ends. This CDR3 is 15 amino acids long. The CDR3 region has the DNA TGTGCCAGCAGTTCCCGGACAGCTTCTAACTATGGCTACACCTTC. The encoded protein is CASSSRTASNYGYTF.

The chain has TRBV7-9 and TRBJ2-7; perhaps TRBD2 as D (7 bases). This CDR3 has 15 residues. The germline V gene encodes CDR1 SEHNR and CDR2 FQNEAQ (reference sequence). V was clipped by 6 bases and J by 5 bases, with 20 bases between them. CDR3 DNA: TGTGCCAGCAGTCCCTCGGACAGAGCGGGGAACGAGCAGTACTTC. Its translation is CASSPSDRAGNEQYF.

The chain is built from TRBV10-3 and TRBJ2-1; the D gene is possibly TRBD2 (5 bases). There are 16 residues in the CDR3. The V end lost 0 bases, the J end lost 0 bases, and 9 bases lay between the germline ends. Germline assignment: CDR1 ENHRY and CDR2 SYGVKD. The CDR3 protein is CAISESISGSYNEQFF. The DNA for the CDR3 is TGTGCCATCAGTGAGTCGATCAGCGGCTCCTACAATGAGCAGTTCTTC.

The chain joins TRBV29-1 to TRBJ2-5; 7 bases match TRBD1. The CDR3 sequence is 12 residues long. The germline CDR1 and CDR2 sequences are SQVTM and ANQGSEA. The V segment lost 3 bases and the J segment 5 bases; nucleotides outside the gene matches: 3. CDR3 DNA sequence: TGCAGCGTTGATGACAGGGATGAGACCCAGTACTTC. Translated, it gives CSVDDRDETQYF.

This clonotype has only a few counts. V and J are TRBV7-8 and TRBJ2-6; TRBD2 might be the D (6 bases). This CDR3 has 15 residues. Germline V lookup: CDR1 SGHVS, CDR2 FQNEAQ. V dropped 10 bases and J dropped 1 base, with 14 bases sitting between them. The CDR3 loop reads CANGGSLSGANVLTF. CDR3 DNA: TGTGCCAACGGAGGGTCATTATCTGGGGCCAACGTCCTGACTTTC.

This clonotype has a handful of counts. The gene calls are TRBV5-6 and TRBJ2-3; D gene unclear. The CDR3 extends over 14 amino acids. Trimming took off 4 bases at V and 2 bases at J, with 11 bases between the two ends. The germline V gene has CDR1 SGHDT and CDR2 YYEEEE. CDR3 amino acids: CASSEKTNTDTQYF. Here the CDR3 DNA reads TGTGCCAGCAGCGAGAAGACCAACACAGATACGCAGTATTTT.

V gene TRBV28 combines with J gene TRBJ1-6, with a tentative D call TRBD1 (5 bases). CDR1 is MDHEN and CDR2 is SYDVKM in the germline V gene. This CDR3 spans 17 amino acids. V was cut by 5 bases and J by 3 bases, with 17 bases left in between. The CDR3 reads CASSGTENRNYNSPLHF. The DNA for the CDR3 is TGTGCCAGCAGTGGGACGGAAAACAGGAACTATAATTCACCCCTCCACTTT.

V and J are TRBV4-2 and TRBJ2-5; TRBD1 matches 8 bases. Germline V gene lookup returns CDR1 LGHNA and CDR2 YNFKEQ. CDR3 length: 16 residues. Germline trimming cut 0 bases from V and 2 bases from J; bases unmatched to any gene: 5. CDR3 sequence reads: CASSQEGQAIQETQYF. As DNA, the CDR3 is TGTGCCAGCAGCCAAGAGGGACAGGCGATACAAGAGACCCAGTACTTC.

This clonotype occurred a few times. The chain is built from TRBV29-1 and TRBJ2-7; perhaps D is TRBD1 or TRBD2 (6 bases each). The J call could be wrong; TRBJ2-5 is a better fit for the DNA end. The CDR3 loop spans 15 amino acids. CDR1 is SQVTM, CDR2 ANQGSEA, per germline. DNA for the CDR3: TGCAGCGTTGAAGGGGGGGCGAACACTATGGAGACCCAGTACTTC. The encoded protein is CSVEGGANTMETQYF.

The rearrangement uses TRBV7-2 and TRBJ1-1; possibly TRBD1 for D (6 bases). CDR3 length equals 14 residues. Germline CDR1 SGHTA, CDR2 FQGNSA. Between the trimmed V and J ends, which lost 6 bases and 5 bases, there was a span of 16 bases. Here the CDR3 DNA reads TGTGCCAGCAGGCGAGGGGGAGATATTACTGAAGCTTTCTTT. This encodes CASRRGGDITEAFF.